Following are 27 T cell receptor beta chains from one sample sequenced in a study of T-cell reconstitution after alpha-beta-depleted transplantation in children. Preparation of the TCRbeta library was carried out with unique molecular identifiers. Via MiXCR, TCRdb re-called the PCR reads, giving one row per CDR3 protein. The sample has hundreds of thousands of distinct CDR3 sequences, roughly 15% seen once. The source was PBMCs from the stem cell graft donor, collected from the stem cell graft. Source of these receptors: a human donor who donated a stem cell graft to a child with acute myeloid leukemia.

V gene TRBV7-9 combines with J gene TRBJ2-6, with TRBD1 as a possible D gene (6 bases). Trimming removed 5 bases from V and 3 bases from J, with 11 bases in between. Per the germline V gene, CDR1 is SEHNR and CDR2 is FQNEAQ (reference sequence). CDR3 size: 15 residues. The CDR3 loop is CASSEQGIGANVLTF. The CDR3 region has the DNA TGTGCCAGCAGCGAACAGGGAATTGGGGCCAACGTCCTGACTTTC.

This clonotype was observed many times. The rearrangement links TRBV20-1 to TRBJ1-5, with D tentatively TRBD1 (6 bases). V was pared by 7 bases and J by 9 bases, with 25 bases between. The CDR3 runs to 15 residues. The germline gives CDR1 DFQATT, CDR2 SNEGSKA (reference sequence). Here the CDR3 reads CSVQPRGGSWRPQHF. The CDR3 DNA sequence: TGCAGTGTTCAGCCAAGGGGGGGTTCGTGGAGGCCCCAGCATTTT.

This clonotype was recorded at least ten times. The gene calls are TRBV20-1 and TRBJ1-1; TRBD1 might be the D (6 bases). This CDR3 comprises 14 residues. V lost 0 bases and J 5 bases, leaving 13 bases between the germline ends. Germline V gene sequence: CDR1 DFQATT, CDR2 SNEGSKA (reference sequence). The CDR3 nucleotides read TGCAGTGCTAGAGATGGGGGGGCCCGGACTGAAGCTTTCTTT. Its protein is CSARDGGARTEAFF.

The chain recombines TRBV6-1 with TRBJ1-5, with D unresolved. The CDR3 runs to 17 residues. The V and J ends lost 0 bases and 10 bases respectively, with 22 bases between them. Germline CDR1 reads MNHNS; CDR2 reads SASEGT. CDR3 protein: CASSEAFPGPLGTPQHF. The CDR3 DNA follows: TGTGCCAGCAGTGAAGCGTTTCCCGGGCCTTTGGGAACCCCCCAGCATTTT.

CDR3 loop: CASSPDNGETQYF. The DNA for the CDR3 is TGTGCCAGCTCACCAGATAACGGAGAGACCCAGTACTTC. The chain uses TRBV18 and TRBJ2-5, with unresolved D. CDR1 and CDR2 (germline): KGHSH, LQKENI. V lost 2 bases and J lost 4, with 8 bases in between. The CDR3 is 13 amino acids.

This chain uses TRBV12-3 or TRBV12-4 with TRBJ1-1; possibly TRBD1 for D (5 bases). The V and J ends lost 6 bases and 8 bases respectively, with 13 bases between them. The length of the CDR3 is 12 residues. The CDR3 protein is CASSGWGSEAFF. The CDR3 DNA follows: TGTGCCAGCAGCGGCTGGGGCAGCGAAGCTTTCTTT.

The chain links TRBV6-1 to TRBJ2-7, with 10 bases fitting TRBD1. CDR3 length: 13 amino acids. Germline loops: CDR1 MNHNS, CDR2 SASEGT. Germline trimming cut 6 bases from V and 3 bases from J; bases unmatched to any gene: 2. CDR3 nucleotide sequence: TGTGCCAGCAGGTGGACAGGGGGCTACGAGCAGTACGTC. It translates to CASRWTGGYEQYV.

V gene TRBV5-4 combines with J gene TRBJ1-1, with 7 bases matching TRBD1. CDR1 is SGHNT and CDR2 is YYREEE in the germline V gene (reference sequence). The V segment lost 4 bases and the J segment 3 bases; nucleotides outside the gene matches: 6. The CDR3 has 14 amino acids. The CDR3 region has the DNA TGTGCCAGCAGCACTATCGACAGGGACACTGAAGCTTTCTTT. Protein product: CASSTIDRDTEAFF. The full variable domain, rest sourced from reference TRBV5-4 and TRBJ1-1, is ETGVTQSPTHLIKTRGQQVTLRCSSQSGHNTVSWYQQALGQGPQFIFQYYREEENGRGNFPPRFSGLQFPNYSSELNVNALELDDSALYLCASSTIDRDTEAFFGQGTRLTVV.

This clonotype came up many times. This rearrangement joins TRBV7-3 to TRBJ2-1, with TRBD2 identical over 7 bases. CDR3 length: 14 amino acids. Trimming cost V 5 bases and J 8 bases; bases outside gene matches: 9. The germline V gene has CDR1 SGHTA and CDR2 FQGTGA. The CDR3: CASSESGRSYEQFF. CDR3 sequence (DNA): TGTGCCAGCAGCGAATCCGGGAGGAGCTATGAGCAGTTCTTC.

The table lists this clonotype with a few counts. CDR3 in DNA: TGTGCCAGCAGTTTACTCTATAGAGGGGGGGATGGCTACACCTTC. This gives the protein CASSLLYRGGDGYTF. V is TRBV27 and J is TRBJ1-2, with D perhaps matching TRBD1 (6 bases). This CDR3 comprises 15 residues. The germline V gene has CDR1 MNHEY and CDR2 SMNVEV (reference sequence). V lost 2 bases, J lost 6 bases, and 16 bases lay in between.

This clonotype was found a few times. The chain is built from TRBV11-2 and TRBJ2-1, with 12 positions matching TRBD2. Unmatched junction bases numbered 9, after V lost 3 bases and J lost 0 bases. The length of the CDR3 is 19 residues. CDR1 SGHAT and CDR2 FQNNGV come from the germline V gene. The CDR3 DNA reads as TGTGCCAGCAGCTTCAGGACTAGCGGGGCCTTTAGCTCCTACAATGAGCAGTTCTTC. Translation: CASSFRTSGAFSSYNEQFF. Looking up the rest from reference TRBV11-2 and TRBJ2-1 gives the full variable domain: EAGVAQSPRYKIIEKRQSVAFWCNPISGHATLYWYQQILGQGPKLLIQFQNNGVVDDSQLPKDRFSAERLKGVDSTLKIQPAKLEDSAVYLCASSFRTSGAFSSYNEQFFGPGTRLTVL.

The gene calls are TRBV12-3 or TRBV12-4 and TRBJ2-7; possibly TRBD1 for D (6 bases). V lost 6 bases, J lost 3 bases, and 18 bases lay in between. This CDR3 spans 15 amino acids. CDR3 bases: TGTGCCAGCAGCCGCCCGGGACATATTTTCTACGAGCAGTACTTC. Translation gives CASSRPGHIFYEQYF.

This clonotype was observed many times. The chain employs TRBV20-1 and TRBJ2-1; tentative D call: TRBD1 (5 bases). V lost 0 bases and J lost 5, with 14 bases in between. This CDR3 region has 15 residues. Looked up from germline, CDR1 is DFQATT and CDR2 is SNEGSKA (reference sequence). The CDR3 loop is CSARDQYVGDNEQFF. CDR3 DNA: TGCAGTGCTAGAGATCAGTATGTAGGGGACAATGAGCAGTTCTTC.

In the case of this clonotype: Possible read error: a much larger clone is one base away. The chain has TRBV20-1 and TRBJ2-2; TRBD1 or TRBD2 may be the D gene (7 bases each). This CDR3 region has 14 residues. Germline CDR1 DFQATT, CDR2 SNEGSKA (reference sequence). The V end was cut by 1 base, the J end by 7 bases, with 13 bases between. In DNA form, the CDR3 reads TGCAGTGCTAGAGGACGGGGGGACAGCGGGGAGCTGTTTTTT. Translation: CSARGRGDSGELFF.

The chain employs TRBV7-2 and TRBJ2-3; possibly TRBD2 for D (5 bases). The length of the CDR3 is 12 residues. The ends were cut back, 3 bases at V and 7 bases at J, with 8 bases in the middle. Germline loops: CDR1 SGHTA, CDR2 FQGNSA. In DNA, the CDR3 is TGTGCCAGCAGCTTGGACTCACATACGCAGTATTTT. It codes for CASSLDSHTQYF.

The J gene is TRBJ1-4, the V gene TRBV5-1, with D possibly being TRBD1 (6 bases). Trimming took 3 bases from V and 5 from J, leaving 11 bases between them. Germline CDR1 and CDR2: SGHRS and YFSETQ. CDR3 length equals 14 residues. CDR3 region: CASSSGEGNEKLFF. CDR3 DNA: TGCGCCAGCAGCTCAGGGGAGGGAAATGAAAAACTGTTTTTT.

This clonotype was seen at least ten times. V is TRBV20-1 and J is TRBJ2-1; D unclear. Trimming removed 2 bases at V and 2 bases at J, with 16 bases between. Germline V gives CDR1 DFQATT, CDR2 SNEGSKA (reference sequence). This CDR3 has 16 amino acids. The CDR3 nucleotides are TGCAGTGCTAGACGCGGTCGGCTTAAAACCTACAATGAGCAGTTCTTC. Encoded protein: CSARRGRLKTYNEQFF.

This rearrangement joins TRBV30 to TRBJ1-1; D is unclear. The CDR3 loop spans 11 amino acids. CDR1 GTSNPN and CDR2 SVGIG come from the germline V gene (reference sequence). V lost 3 bases, J lost 1 base, and 3 bases lay in between. CDR3 bases: TGTGCCTGGAGACCGAACACTGAAGCTTTCTTT. Translation gives CAWRPNTEAFF.

This clonotype came up many times. The chain carries TRBV12-3 or TRBV12-4 and TRBJ1-1; the D is unclear. V gave up 5 bases and J gave up 0 bases, with 7 bases separating them. This CDR3 is 13 amino acids long. The chain's CDR3 is CASSQAMNTEAFF. The CDR3 DNA reads TGTGCCAGCAGTCAGGCCATGAACACTGAAGCTTTCTTT.

This clonotype was picked up many times. V and J are TRBV12-3 or TRBV12-4 and TRBJ2-2; the D gene is possibly TRBD2 (5 bases). Trimming removed 2 bases at V and 5 bases at J, with 12 bases between. This CDR3 has 15 amino acids. CDR3 bases: TGTGCCAGCAGTTTATCGGGGATGGGGACCGGGGAGCTGTTTTTT. This codes for CASSLSGMGTGELFF.

This chain links TRBV4-1 with TRBJ1-4, with D possibly matching TRBD1 (5 bases). Deletions cut 3 bases from V and 5 bases from J, with 7 bases between. Germline-derived CDR1 and CDR2 are MGHRA and YSYEKL. This CDR3 is built from 13 residues. CDR3 in DNA: TGCGCCAGCAGCCAGAGGGGAAATGAAAAACTGTTTTTT. It codes for CASSQRGNEKLFF.

This clonotype has a handful of counts. V usage is TRBV20-1 and J usage is TRBJ1-2, with D perhaps TRBD1 (6 bases). The CDR3 runs to 14 residues. The germline V and J ends were trimmed by 3 bases and 5 bases, with 16 bases remaining between them. Per the germline V gene, CDR1 is DFQATT and CDR2 is SNEGSKA (reference sequence). CDR3: CSARSRGTDYGYTF. The CDR3 DNA reads as TGCAGTGCTAGGTCTAGGGGGACGGATTATGGCTACACCTTC.

This chain joins TRBV21-1 and TRBJ1-5; TRBD1, the D gene given by the table, was not confirmed from the DNA. TRBV21-1 is shown as a pseudogene. The CDR3 spans 14 residues. This CDR3 reads CASRDRFLGQPQHF. CDR3 nucleotide sequence: TGTGCCAGCAGAGACAGGTTCTTAGGTCAGCCCCAGCATTTT.

This clonotype came up a few times. The chain has TRBV10-3 and TRBJ2-5; D might be TRBD2 (6 bases). V was cut by 0 bases and J by 4 bases, with 9 bases left in between. The CDR3 extends over 14 amino acids. The V gene's germline CDR1 is ENHRY and CDR2 SYGVKD. CDR3 residues: CAISESEGRETQYF. For the CDR3, the DNA is TGTGCCATCAGTGAGTCGGAGGGGAGAGAGACCCAGTACTTC.

The chain recombines TRBV5-1 with TRBJ1-4; D may be TRBD1 (5 bases). V was trimmed by 5 bases and J by 8 bases, leaving 19 bases between them. The CDR3 loop spans 15 amino acids. Germline V lookup: CDR1 SGHRS, CDR2 YFSETQ. DNA of the CDR3: TGCGCCAGCAGGGTCCTGATGGGCTCAGGGGAAAAACTGTTTTTT. Translation gives CASRVLMGSGEKLFF.

A few counts support this clonotype. CDR3 loop: CSARVRAVVGYTF. CDR3 bases: TGCAGTGCTAGAGTACGGGCCGTAGTCGGCTACACCTTC. The V and J genes are TRBV20-1 and TRBJ1-2; D is uncertain. The germline gives CDR1 DFQATT, CDR2 SNEGSKA (reference sequence). CDR3 size: 13 residues. Trimming removed 1 base from V and 8 bases from J, with 14 bases in between.

The chain couples TRBV7-6 to TRBJ1-5; no clear D. Trimming cost V 1 base and J 2 bases, with 18 bases left between them. CDR1 is SGHVS, CDR2 FNYEAQ, per germline. The CDR3 is made up of 18 amino acids. The DNA of the CDR3 is TGTGCCAGCAGCTTAGTTGCGGGGTCCGGAGGTCGCAATCAGCCCCAGCATTTT. It yields the protein CASSLVAGSGGRNQPQHF.